This TCR beta chain was sequenced during a study of Graves' ophthalmopathy and Graves' hyperthyroidism. Study observations and caveats: Most clonotypes expanded in thyroid above 0.001 frequency were present in blood too. This model predicted ophthalmopathy progression (sensitivity 70% to 71%, specificity 72.22%).

This clonotype showed up just a few times. Its target is not known. The CDR3 extends over 13 amino acids. Germline V gene sequence: CDR1 LGHDT, CDR2 YNNKEL (reference sequence). Trimming took 4 bases from V and 7 from J, leaving 13 bases between them. Active ophthalmopathy (CAS at least 3, NOSPECS at least 4), lasting under 3 months. The sequenced template was RNA, covering the TCR beta CDR3 region. The first-round RT-PCR employed HTBI primers together with the Qiagen OneStep RT-PCR kit. A multiplex PCR was then performed as the second round. TCRdb itself ran the multiplex PCR reads through MiXCR, one entry per CDR3 protein. This sample yields about 740,000 distinct CDR3 sequences, of which roughly two fifths are seen a single time; around 40% belongs to the top ten.

The sequence came from an adult man with Graves' ophthalmopathy. V usage is TRBV3-1 and J usage is TRBJ1-1; D remains unclear. The sequencing sample was made of peripheral blood. CDR3 nucleotide sequence: TGTGCCAGCAGCCCAAGCCGAGGACTTGAAGCTTTCTTT. Protein product: CASSPSRGLEAFF.